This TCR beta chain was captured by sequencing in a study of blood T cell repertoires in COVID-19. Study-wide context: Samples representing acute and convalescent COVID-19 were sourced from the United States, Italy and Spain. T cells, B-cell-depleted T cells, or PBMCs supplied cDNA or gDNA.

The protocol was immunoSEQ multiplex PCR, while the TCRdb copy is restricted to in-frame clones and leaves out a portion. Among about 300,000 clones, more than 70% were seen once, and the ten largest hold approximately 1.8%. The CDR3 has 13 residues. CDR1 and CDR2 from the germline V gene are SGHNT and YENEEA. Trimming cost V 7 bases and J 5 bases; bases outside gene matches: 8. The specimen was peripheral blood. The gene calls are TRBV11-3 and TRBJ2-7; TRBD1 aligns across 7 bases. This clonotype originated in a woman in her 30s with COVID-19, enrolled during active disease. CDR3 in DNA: TGTGCCAGCACACCGGGACAGTCCAACGAGCAGTACTTC. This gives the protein CASTPGQSNEQYF.